One sample yielded the 21 T cell receptor beta chains listed below, sequenced in a study of human T cells and chemical hapten exposure. TCRdb re-called the RACE reads with MiXCR, one entry per CDR3 protein. The table records fewer than 500,000 distinct CDR3 sequences, about 4.8% of them present only once. Time point in this sample: patch test 1, 2 weeks after DPC sensitization. Documented treatment: therapeutic diphenylcyclopropenone sensitization with weekly scalp DPC. Sequences were derived from whole blood, sampled in connection with sensitization to the hapten diphenylcyclopropenone (DPC). These receptors were taken from a woman between 50 and 59 years old with alopecia areata. Some clones in this sample may be carry-over from other donors' samples.

Many counts were recorded for this clonotype. The chain uses TRBV12-3 or TRBV12-4 and TRBJ1-5; D remains ambiguous. This CDR3 comprises 12 residues. The V and J ends lost 8 bases and 10 bases respectively, with 15 bases between them. The CDR3 here is CASRVGSTPQHF. The DNA of the CDR3 is TGTGCCAGCCGAGTGGGATCCACTCCCCAGCATTTT.

This clonotype was recorded a few times. The gene calls are TRBV7-9 and TRBJ2-3; D not resolved. The CDR3 length is 15 residues. V was shortened by 2 bases and J by 1 base, with 10 bases between the two germline ends. Germline CDR1 SEHNR, CDR2 FQNEAQ (reference sequence). Here the CDR3 reads CASSLTRGGTDTQYF. In nucleotides, the CDR3 is TGTGCCAGCAGCTTAACCAGAGGAGGCACAGATACGCAGTATTTT.

Ten or more counts support this clonotype. The genes are TRBV9 and TRBJ2-7; D remains ambiguous. CDR1 is SGDLS and CDR2 is YYNGEE in the germline V gene. This CDR3 region has 15 residues. V was pared by 0 bases and J by 2 bases, with 12 bases between. The CDR3 bases are TGTGCCAGCAGCGTAGGCAGCCAGGCCACCTACGAGCAGTACTTC. It specifies CASSVGSQATYEQYF.

The CDR3: CASSLGAGPDFKNIQYF. CDR3 sequence (DNA): TGTGCCAGCAGCTTAGGGGCCGGGCCCGATTTCAAAAACATTCAGTACTTC. The chain joins TRBV7-6 to TRBJ2-4, with no clear D. The CDR3 covers 17 residues. Germline CDR1 SGHVS, CDR2 FNYEAQ. V dropped 1 base and J dropped 3 bases, with 16 bases sitting between them.

This clonotype was observed at least ten times. This chain joins TRBV30 and TRBJ2-2, with D possibly being TRBD1 or TRBD2 (5 bases each). V lost 4 bases to trimming and J lost 0 bases, with 9 bases between them. CDR3 length: 14 amino acids. Germline CDR1 reads GTSNPN; CDR2 reads SVGIG (reference sequence). DNA for the CDR3: TGTGCCTGGACCCTGGGACCGAACACCGGGGAGCTGTTTTTT. Translating gives CAWTLGPNTGELFF. Variable domain in full (rest from reference TRBV30 and TRBJ2-2): SQTIHQWPATLVQPVGSPLSLECTVEGTSNPNLYWYRQAAGRGLQLLFYSVGIGQISSEVPQNLSASRPQDRQFILSSKKLLLSDSGFYLCAWTLGPNTGELFFGEGSRLTVL.

The chain couples TRBV29-1 to TRBJ2-7, with 8 bases that match TRBD2. CDR1 and CDR2 from the germline V gene are SQVTM and ANQGSEA. This CDR3 is built from 15 residues. V shed 6 bases, J shed 7 bases, and the junction held 17 bases outside the gene matches. The DNA of the CDR3 is TGCAGCGTGACCCCGTTATCTAGCGGGCTTAGGGAGCAGTACTTC. Protein: CSVTPLSSGLREQYF.

This clonotype was recorded at least ten times. The J gene is TRBJ1-2, the V gene TRBV4-2; D is unresolved. V was clipped by 0 bases and J by 6 bases, with 14 bases between them. Germline CDR1 is LGHNA and CDR2 is YNFKEQ. The CDR3 covers 15 residues. Here the CDR3 DNA reads TGTGCCAGCAGCCAAGATAGAGGAGGCTATAATGGCTACACCTTC. Translated, it gives CASSQDRGGYNGYTF.

This clonotype came up many times. The rearrangement links TRBV5-5 to TRBJ2-1; D unclear. The CDR3 extends over 13 amino acids. Germline V gene sequence: CDR1 SGHKS, CDR2 YYEKEE (reference sequence). With 3 bases removed from V and 9 bases from J, the gap between germline ends came to 13 bases. CDR3 protein: CASSSGARGEQFF. The CDR3 bases are TGTGCCAGCAGCTCAGGTGCCCGAGGTGAGCAGTTCTTC. The full variable domain, completed using reference TRBV5-5 and TRBJ2-1, is DAGVTQSPTHLIKTRGQQVTLRCSPISGHKSVSWYQQVLGQGPQFIFQYYEKEERGRGNFPDRFSARQFPNYSSELNVNALLLGDSALYLCASSSGARGEQFFGPGTRLTVL.

Many counts were recorded for this clonotype. The chain is built from TRBV20-1 and TRBJ2-7; TRBD2 matches 7 bases. The CDR3 length is 14 residues. The germline V gene encodes CDR1 DFQATT and CDR2 SNEGSKA (reference sequence). The junction had 5 bases not matched to a gene; V was cut back by 3 bases and J by 0 bases. CDR3 DNA sequence: TGCAGTGCTAGGGGAGGGACGGGCTCCTACGAGCAGTACTTC. This encodes CSARGGTGSYEQYF.

This clonotype has more than one count but fewer than ten. CDR3 in DNA: TGCAGCGTTGAAAAAGGGGATTGGGCAGCTTTCTTT. It codes for CSVEKGDWAAFF. The V gene is TRBV29-1, the J gene TRBJ1-1; TRBD1 might be the D (5 bases). The germline CDR1 and CDR2 sequences are SQVTM and ANQGSEA. V lost 2 bases and J 10 bases, leaving 14 bases between the germline ends. This CDR3 contains 12 residues.

This clonotype came up many times. The chain has TRBV30 and TRBJ2-7, with TRBD1 identical over 8 bases. Per the germline V gene, CDR1 is GTSNPN and CDR2 is SVGIG (reference sequence). The CDR3 has 13 residues. Trimming removed 0 bases from V and 4 bases from J; junction bases left unmatched: 2. DNA of the CDR3: TGTGCCTGGAGTGTAAACAGGGGGTACGAGCAGTACTTC. It codes for CAWSVNRGYEQYF.

This clonotype was seen at least ten times. The CDR3 DNA follows: TGTGCCATCAGTGAGTCCAGGGGGACGGCCTCCTACGAGCAGTACTTC. Amino acid sequence: CAISESRGTASYEQYF. The V and J genes are TRBV10-3 and TRBJ2-7; 7 bases fit TRBD1. The CDR3 covers 16 residues. Germline trimming cut 0 bases from V and 0 bases from J; bases unmatched to any gene: 5. CDR1 ENHRY and CDR2 SYGVKD come from the germline V gene.

The table lists this clonotype with many counts. CDR3 coding DNA: TGTGCCAGCAGTGAAGCATTAGTCGGGTTCTTC. It is translated as CASSEALVGFF. This rearrangement joins TRBV2 to TRBJ2-1; D is ambiguous. The CDR3 runs to 11 residues. Per the germline V gene, CDR1 is SNHLY and CDR2 is FYNNEI. Trimming took 0 bases from V and 15 from J, leaving 9 bases between them.

The CDR3 nucleotides are TGTGCCAGCAGGTCCGGGACAGGGATCAATCAGCCCCAGCATTTT. This encodes CASRSGTGINQPQHF. V is TRBV2 and J is TRBJ1-5; 9 bases match TRBD1. The CDR3 is 15 residues long. CDR1 is SNHLY, CDR2 FYNNEI, per germline. The V segment lost 6 bases and the J segment 3 bases; nucleotides outside the gene matches: 6.

This clonotype was seen a handful of times. CDR3 amino acids: CASSTTGGFYEQYF. The CDR3 bases are TGTGCCAGCAGTACTACAGGGGGGTTTTACGAGCAGTACTTC. The chain is built from TRBV7-9 and TRBJ2-7, with TRBD1 matching over 8 bases. Trimming took 6 bases from V and 4 from J; bases not matched to a gene: 8. This CDR3 is built from 14 residues. Germline assignment: CDR1 SEHNR and CDR2 FQNEAQ (reference sequence).

This clonotype was observed at least ten times. The chain has TRBV2 and TRBJ1-4; 8 bases align to TRBD1. CDR1 and CDR2 (germline): SNHLY, FYNNEI. The CDR3 has 14 residues. Losses at the gene ends were 10 bases for V and 0 bases for J; bases not matched to a gene: 4. DNA of the CDR3: TGTGCCATCCCACAGGGGGCAACTAATGAAAAACTGTTTTTT. This codes for CAIPQGATNEKLFF.

A few counts support this clonotype. The chain has TRBV13 and TRBJ2-7, with D tentatively TRBD2 (5 bases). Trimming cost V 0 bases and J 0 bases, with 9 bases left between them. The CDR3 runs 15 residues. The germline V gene has CDR1 PRHDT and CDR2 FYEKMQ (reference sequence). The CDR3 bases are TGTGCCAGCAGCTTAGGTCTAGGGAGCTCCTACGAGCAGTACTTC. Its translation: CASSLGLGSSYEQYF. The full variable domain, completed using reference TRBV13 and TRBJ2-7, is AAGVIQSPRHLIKEKRETATLKCYPIPRHDTVYWYQQGPGQDPQFLISFYEKMQSDKGSIPDRFSAQQFSDYHSELNMSSLELGDSALYFCASSLGLGSSYEQYFGPGTRLTVT.

This clonotype was picked up many times. The chain is built from TRBV6-5 and TRBJ2-7; 10 bases fit TRBD1. The CDR3 consists of 15 residues. After removal of 0 bases from V and 7 bases from J, the junction contained 6 bases not matched to a gene. Germline V lookup: CDR1 MNHEY, CDR2 SVGAGI. CDR3 coding DNA: TGTGCCAGCAGTTACTCCGGGACAGGGGTTTCAGAGCAGTACTTC. Translation: CASSYSGTGVSEQYF.

This clonotype was observed a few times. The chain is built from TRBV7-9 and TRBJ2-7; D is perhaps TRBD1 (7 bases). Germline loops: CDR1 SEHNR, CDR2 FQNEAQ (reference sequence). V lost 1 base and J lost 7, with 14 bases in between. The CDR3 is 14 amino acids. The CDR3 loop is CASSLGGGQEEQYF. DNA for the CDR3: TGTGCCAGCAGCTTAGGGGGAGGACAGGAGGAGCAGTACTTC.

This clonotype was seen a few times. The gene calls are TRBV12-3 or TRBV12-4 and TRBJ1-3; D is uncertain. Trimming removed 7 bases at V and 3 bases at J, with 16 bases between. This CDR3 region has 15 residues. In nucleotides, the CDR3 is TGTGCCAGCACCCCCCCTTTGGCAGGTGGAAACACCATATATTTT. The encoded protein is CASTPPLAGGNTIYF.

This clonotype was observed many times. The CDR3: CASSVNPGSDTQYF. For the CDR3, the DNA is TGTGCCAGCAGCGTAAACCCAGGGTCAGATACGCAGTATTTT. The chain carries TRBV11-1 and TRBJ2-3; possible D gene TRBD1, 5 bases. V was trimmed by 5 bases and J by 4 bases, leaving 13 bases between them. Germline-derived CDR1 and CDR2 are SGHAT and FQDESV (reference sequence). This CDR3 comprises 14 residues.